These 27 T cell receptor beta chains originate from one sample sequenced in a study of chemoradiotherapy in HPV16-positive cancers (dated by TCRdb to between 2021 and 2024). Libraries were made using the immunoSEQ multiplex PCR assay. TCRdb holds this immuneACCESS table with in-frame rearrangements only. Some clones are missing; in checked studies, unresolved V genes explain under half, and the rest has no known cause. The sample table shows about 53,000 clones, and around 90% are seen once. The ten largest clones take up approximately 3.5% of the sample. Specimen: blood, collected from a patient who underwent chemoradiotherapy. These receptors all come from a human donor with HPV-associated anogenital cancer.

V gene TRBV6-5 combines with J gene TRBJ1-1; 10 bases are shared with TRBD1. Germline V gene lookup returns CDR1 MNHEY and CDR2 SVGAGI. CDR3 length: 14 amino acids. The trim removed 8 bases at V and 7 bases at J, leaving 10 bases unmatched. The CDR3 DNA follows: TGTGCCAGCGCGCCGGACAGGGGGTCGCTTGAAGCTTTCTTT. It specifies CASAPDRGSLEAFF.

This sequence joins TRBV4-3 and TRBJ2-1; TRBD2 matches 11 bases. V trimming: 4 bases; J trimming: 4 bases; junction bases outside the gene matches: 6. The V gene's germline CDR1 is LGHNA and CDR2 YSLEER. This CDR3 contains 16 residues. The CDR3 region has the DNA TGCGCCAGCAGCCGCATACTAGCGGGAGCTTACAATGAGCAGTTCTTC. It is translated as CASSRILAGAYNEQFF.

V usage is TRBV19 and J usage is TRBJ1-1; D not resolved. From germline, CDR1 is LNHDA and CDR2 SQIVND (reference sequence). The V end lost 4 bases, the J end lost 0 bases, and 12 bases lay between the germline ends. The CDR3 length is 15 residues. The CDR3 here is CASSSYSALNTEAFF. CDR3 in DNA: TGTGCCAGTAGTAGTTACAGCGCTCTGAACACTGAAGCTTTCTTT.

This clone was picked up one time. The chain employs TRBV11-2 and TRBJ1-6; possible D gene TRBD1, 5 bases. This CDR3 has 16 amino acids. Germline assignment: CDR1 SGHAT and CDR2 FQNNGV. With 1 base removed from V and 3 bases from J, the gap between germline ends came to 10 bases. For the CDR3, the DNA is TGTGCCAGCAGCTTAGCGGCAGGGAGCTATAATTCACCCCTCCACTTT. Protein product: CASSLAAGSYNSPLHF.

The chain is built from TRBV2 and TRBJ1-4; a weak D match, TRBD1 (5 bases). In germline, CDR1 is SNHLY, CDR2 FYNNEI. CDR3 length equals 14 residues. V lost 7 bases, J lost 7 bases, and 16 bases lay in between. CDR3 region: CASNHPSGGEKLFF. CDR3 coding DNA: TGTGCCAGCAACCATCCAAGTGGGGGTGAAAAACTGTTTTTT.

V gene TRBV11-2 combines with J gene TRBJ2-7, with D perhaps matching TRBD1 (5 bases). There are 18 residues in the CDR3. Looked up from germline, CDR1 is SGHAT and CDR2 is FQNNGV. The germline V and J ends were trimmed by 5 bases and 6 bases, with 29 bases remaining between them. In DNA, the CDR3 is TGTGCCAGCAGCCGAATCCTCCCCCGGCAGGGTGGGGTTGGCGAGCAGTACTTC. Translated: CASSRILPRQGGVGEQYF.

CDR3 in amino acids: CASSGGPSGYTQYF. The CDR3 DNA follows: TGCGCCAGCAGTGGGGGACCTAGCGGATATACGCAGTATTTT. The V gene is TRBV4-3, the J gene TRBJ2-3, with 7 bases fitting TRBD2. The germline gives CDR1 LGHNA, CDR2 YSLEER. V shed 6 bases, J shed 7 bases, and the junction held 10 bases outside the gene matches. The CDR3 is 14 amino acids.

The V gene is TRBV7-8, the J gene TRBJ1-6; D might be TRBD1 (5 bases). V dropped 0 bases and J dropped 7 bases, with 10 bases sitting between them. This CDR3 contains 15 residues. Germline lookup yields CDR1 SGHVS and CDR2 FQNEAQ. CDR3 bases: TGTGCCAGCAGCTTAGCGGGCAGGGAAAATTCACCCCTCCACTTT. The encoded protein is CASSLAGRENSPLHF.

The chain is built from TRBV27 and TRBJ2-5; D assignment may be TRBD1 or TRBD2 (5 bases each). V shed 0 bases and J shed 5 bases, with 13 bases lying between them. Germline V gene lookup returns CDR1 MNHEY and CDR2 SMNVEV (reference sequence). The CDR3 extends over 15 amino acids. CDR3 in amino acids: CASSLSGVRRETQYF. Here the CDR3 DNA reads TGTGCCAGCAGTTTATCGGGGGTAAGGAGGGAGACCCAGTACTTC.

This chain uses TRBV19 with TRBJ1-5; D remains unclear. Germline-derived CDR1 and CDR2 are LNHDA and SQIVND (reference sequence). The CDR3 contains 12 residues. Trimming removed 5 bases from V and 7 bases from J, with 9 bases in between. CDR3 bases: TGTGCCAGTAGTTTTCTAGGGCAGCCCCAGCATTTT. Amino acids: CASSFLGQPQHF.

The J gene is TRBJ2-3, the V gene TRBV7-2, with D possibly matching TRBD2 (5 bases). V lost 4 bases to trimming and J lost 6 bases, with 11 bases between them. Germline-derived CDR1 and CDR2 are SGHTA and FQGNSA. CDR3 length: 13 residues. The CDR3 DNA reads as TGTGCCAGCAGCTCCCAAGCGGTTGATACGCAGTATTTT. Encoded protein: CASSSQAVDTQYF.

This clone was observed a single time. CDR3 sequence reads: CASTRTSGRVIDEQFF. The CDR3 DNA is TGTGCCAGCACCCGGACTAGCGGGAGAGTAATTGATGAGCAGTTCTTC. The chain employs TRBV5-4 and TRBJ2-1; 13 positions agree with TRBD2. There are 16 residues in the CDR3. V lost 6 bases, J lost 8 bases, and 11 bases stayed unmatched. CDR1 is SGHNT and CDR2 is YYREEE in the germline V gene (reference sequence).

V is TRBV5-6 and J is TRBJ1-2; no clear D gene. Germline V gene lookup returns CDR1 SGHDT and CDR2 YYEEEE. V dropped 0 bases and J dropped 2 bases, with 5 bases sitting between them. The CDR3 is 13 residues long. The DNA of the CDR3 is TGTGCCAGCAGCTTGGGCCGAAACTATGGCTACACCTTC. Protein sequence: CASSLGRNYGYTF.

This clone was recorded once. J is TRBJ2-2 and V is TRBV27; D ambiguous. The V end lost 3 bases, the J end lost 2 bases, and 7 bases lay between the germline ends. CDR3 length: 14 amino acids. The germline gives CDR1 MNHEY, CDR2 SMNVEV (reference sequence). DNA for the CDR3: TGTGCCAGCAGTTTTCAGACAAACACCGGGGAGCTGTTTTTT. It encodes CASSFQTNTGELFF.

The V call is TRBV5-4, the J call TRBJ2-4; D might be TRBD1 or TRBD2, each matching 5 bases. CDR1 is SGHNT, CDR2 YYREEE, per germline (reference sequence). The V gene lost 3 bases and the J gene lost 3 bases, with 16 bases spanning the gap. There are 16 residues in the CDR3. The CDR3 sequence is CASSSPGASHKNIQYF. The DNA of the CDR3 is TGTGCCAGCAGCTCTCCCGGGGCTAGTCACAAAAACATTCAGTACTTC.

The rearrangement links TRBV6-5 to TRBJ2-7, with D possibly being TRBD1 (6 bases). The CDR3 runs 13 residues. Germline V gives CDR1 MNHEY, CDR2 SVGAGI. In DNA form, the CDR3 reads TGTGCAGCCGGCAGGGGCGGCTCCTACGAGCAGTACTTC. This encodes CAAGRGGSYEQYF.

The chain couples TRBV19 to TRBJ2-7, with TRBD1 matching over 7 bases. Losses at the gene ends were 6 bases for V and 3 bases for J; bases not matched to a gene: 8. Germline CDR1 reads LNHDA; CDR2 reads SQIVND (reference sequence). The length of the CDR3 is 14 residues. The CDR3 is CASRSGTDIYEQYF. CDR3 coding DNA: TGTGCCAGTAGATCCGGGACAGATATCTACGAGCAGTACTTC.

DNA for the CDR3: TGTGCCAGCAGTTACGGGGAGGGCAAGAGCGATGGCTACACCTTC. Encoded protein: CASSYGEGKSDGYTF. The chain links TRBV6-6 to TRBJ1-2; D unresolved. Germline V gene sequence: CDR1 MNHNY, CDR2 SVGAGI (reference sequence). The CDR3 is 15 amino acids. V shed 2 bases and J shed 6 bases, with 16 bases lying between them.

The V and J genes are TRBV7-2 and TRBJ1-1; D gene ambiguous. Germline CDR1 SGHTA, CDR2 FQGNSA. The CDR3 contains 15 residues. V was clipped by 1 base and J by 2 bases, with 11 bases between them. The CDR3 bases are TGTGCCAGCAGCTTAGGATGGGGTTTTAACACTGAAGCTTTCTTT. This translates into CASSLGWGFNTEAFF. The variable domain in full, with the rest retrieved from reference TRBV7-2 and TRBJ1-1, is GAGVSQSPSNKVTEKGKDVELRCDPISGHTALYWYRQSLGQGLEFLIYFQGNSAPDKSGLPSDRFSAERTGGSVSTLTIQRTQQEDSAVYLCASSLGWGFNTEAFFGQGTRLTVV.

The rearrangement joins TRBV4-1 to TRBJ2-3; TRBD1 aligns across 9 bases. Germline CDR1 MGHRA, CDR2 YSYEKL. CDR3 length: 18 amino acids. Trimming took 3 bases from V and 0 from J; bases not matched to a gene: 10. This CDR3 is CASSHPPTGTGSTDTQYF. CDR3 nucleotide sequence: TGCGCCAGCAGCCACCCACCAACCGGGACAGGGAGCACAGATACGCAGTATTTT.

CDR3 protein: CASTSATYGYTF. In DNA, the CDR3 is TGTGCCAGCACCTCCGCGACCTATGGCTACACCTTC. V is TRBV7-2 and J is TRBJ1-2; D is uncertain. The V end was cut by 7 bases, the J end by 4 bases, with 10 bases between. This CDR3 has 12 residues. CDR1 is SGHTA, CDR2 FQGNSA, per germline.

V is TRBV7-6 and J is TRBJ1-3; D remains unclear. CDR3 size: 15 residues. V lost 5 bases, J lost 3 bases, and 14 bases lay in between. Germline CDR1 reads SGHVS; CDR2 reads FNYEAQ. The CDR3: CASSQPSGRGNTIYF. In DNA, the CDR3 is TGTGCCAGCAGCCAACCTTCGGGTCGTGGAAACACCATATATTTT.

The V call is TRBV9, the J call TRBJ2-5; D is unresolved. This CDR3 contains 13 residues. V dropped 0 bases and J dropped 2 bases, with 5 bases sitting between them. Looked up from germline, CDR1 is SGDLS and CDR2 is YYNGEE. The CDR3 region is CASSVGQQETQYF. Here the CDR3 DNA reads TGTGCCAGCAGCGTAGGGCAGCAAGAGACCCAGTACTTC.

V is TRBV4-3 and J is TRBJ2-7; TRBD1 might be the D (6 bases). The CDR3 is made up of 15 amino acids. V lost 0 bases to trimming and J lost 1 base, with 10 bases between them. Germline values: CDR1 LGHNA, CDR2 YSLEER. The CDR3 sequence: CASSQEPGESYEQYF. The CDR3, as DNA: TGCGCCAGCAGCCAAGAGCCAGGGGAGTCCTACGAGCAGTACTTC.

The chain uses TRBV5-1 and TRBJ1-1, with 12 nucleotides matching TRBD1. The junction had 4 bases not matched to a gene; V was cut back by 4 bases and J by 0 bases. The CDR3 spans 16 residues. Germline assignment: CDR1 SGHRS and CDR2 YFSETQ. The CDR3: CASSQGQGALNTEAFF. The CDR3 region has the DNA TGCGCCAGCAGCCAGGGACAGGGGGCCCTGAACACTGAAGCTTTCTTT.

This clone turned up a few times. The CDR3 loop is CASSIGGAAGISPYGYTF. The CDR3 nucleotides read TGTGCCAGTAGTATCGGGGGGGCCGCAGGGATCAGCCCATATGGCTACACCTTC. This chain connects TRBV19 to TRBJ1-2, with D possibly being TRBD1 (6 bases). Germline V lookup: CDR1 LNHDA, CDR2 SQIVND (reference sequence). Deletions cut 3 bases from V and 5 bases from J, with 25 bases between. This CDR3 is built from 18 residues.

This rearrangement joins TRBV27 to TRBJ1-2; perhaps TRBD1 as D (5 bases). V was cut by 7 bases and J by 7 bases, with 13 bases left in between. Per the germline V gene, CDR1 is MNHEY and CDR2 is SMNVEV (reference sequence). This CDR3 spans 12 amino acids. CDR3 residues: CASNDRRGGYTF. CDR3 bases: TGTGCCAGCAACGACCGAAGGGGTGGCTACACCTTC.